This TCR beta chain was retrieved from a study of CD8+ T cells in alopecia areata (dated by TCRdb to between 2017 and 2018). General notes on the study: Treated patients were enrolled in an open-label pilot trial of oral tofacitinib, 5 to 10 mg twice daily, for moderate-to-severe alopecia areata. The RNA source kit depended on sample type: the PAXgene miRNA kit for fixed scalp, the miRNeasy kit for PBMCs, and the RNeasy kit for mouse skin. In both human patients and the C3H/HeJ mouse model, the study applied high-throughput TCRbeta sequencing to look at T cell clonal expansion in alopecia areata. Patients received tofacitinib for 6 to 18 months and were then followed off drug for 6 months to check for delayed response and recurrence. Scalp tissue and sorted CD4+ and CD8+ peripheral blood T cells from patchy and totalis/universalis alopecia areata patients and from healthy controls were covered by human TCRbeta sequencing. For the treated patients, the SALT score, which quantifies what percentage of scalp surface area is affected, served as the measure of disease severity. TCRbeta CDR3 regions were amplified by immunoSEQ multiplex PCR with 35 Vbeta forward and 13 Jbeta reverse primers. Clonality in the scalp was compared among normal scalp (n=4), patchy alopecia areata scalp (n=8), and alopecia totalis/universalis scalp (n=8). Biopsies were taken from tofacitinib-treated patients at baseline and at 4 and 24 weeks of treatment, and a later scalp biopsy was taken in several of the tofacitinib-treated patients.

The method was the immunoSEQ multiplex PCR assay. For TCR sequencing, RNA was extracted from every sample and reverse transcribed into cDNA to serve as template. First-strand cDNA was synthesized with SuperScript III using a 2:1 mix of oligo-dT and random hexamers. A synthetic immune receptor repertoire was used to measure amplification bias, and any remaining bias was corrected computationally. The authors processed their data as follows. Raw reads were preprocessed to remove errors, and CDR3 was defined by IMGT conventions from the conserved cysteine to phenylalanine. Clonality was calculated as 1 minus Shannon entropy normalized by log2 of the number of productive unique TCRs. Scalp TCRbeta sequences were cross-referenced with sorted blood CD4 and CD8 repertoires so that the CD4 or CD8 identity of scalp clones could be inferred. Here the immuneACCESS table is served through TCRdb, limited to in-frame sequences with V and J called. Missing clones are a known gap in these copies; in checked studies unresolved V genes cover under half, and the rest lacks a known reason. The DNA was the basis for D and trimming; V, J and clone size are from that table. This sample is represented by 200,000 or so clones; roughly two fifths of them were singletons. Around 0.48% of the sample comes from the top ten.

Germline trimming amounts to 3 bases on V and 2 bases on J, with 8 as the count of junction bases outside the gene matches. Taken from cysteine to phenylalanine, the CDR3 has 17 residues. The CDR3 DNA has 51 bases and is translated from base 1. CDR1 SGHDN and CDR2 FVKESK are derived from the germline V gene. Notes on this clone: Its antigen specificity is not known. Base-call qualities are not available, and no considerably larger clone is one nucleotide away.

What the authors observed across the whole study: Resident alphabeta T cells in normal human skin are also sequenced, complicating scalp TCR repertoire analysis, unlike mouse skin dominated by gammadelta T cells. Tofacitinib significantly lowered scalp clonality and the number of expanded CD8+ clones among the top 100 scalp clones. During tofacitinib treatment, many expanded lesional clones stuck around in both scalp and blood, and this persistence may partly explain why relapse happens after treatment is stopped. Because the treated cohort was small and had just a single nonresponder, larger studies are needed to establish links between baseline CD8+ expansion and response. Shared TCR sequences between patients were less evident than in mice, which may be partly attributable to HLA diversity in the patient population. Lesional scalp, especially in alopecia totalis/universalis, showed higher clonality and more expanded CD8+ clones than normal scalp, suggesting antigenic drive.

The treatment or condition tag for this specimen amounts to: oral pan-JAK inhibitor, 5-10 mg twice daily. Lesional scalp punch biopsies and peripheral blood were collected from alopecia areata patients. PBMCs were isolated by density centrifugation and stained for CD3, CD4 and CD8, after which CD4+ and CD8+ T cells were sorted on a FACSAria. Material: CD4+ T cells sorted from blood, obtained between weeks 30 and 35, from a patient treated with tofacitinib. This clonotype originated in a human donor with alopecia areata. The chain is assembled from TRBV14 and TRBJ2-2; a stretch of 8 junction bases matches TRBD2. The nucleotide sequence reads as follows: TGTGCCAGCAGCCAGTCTAGACTAGCGCCTAACACCGGGGAGCTGTTTTTT. This yields the protein CASSQSRLAPNTGELFF.